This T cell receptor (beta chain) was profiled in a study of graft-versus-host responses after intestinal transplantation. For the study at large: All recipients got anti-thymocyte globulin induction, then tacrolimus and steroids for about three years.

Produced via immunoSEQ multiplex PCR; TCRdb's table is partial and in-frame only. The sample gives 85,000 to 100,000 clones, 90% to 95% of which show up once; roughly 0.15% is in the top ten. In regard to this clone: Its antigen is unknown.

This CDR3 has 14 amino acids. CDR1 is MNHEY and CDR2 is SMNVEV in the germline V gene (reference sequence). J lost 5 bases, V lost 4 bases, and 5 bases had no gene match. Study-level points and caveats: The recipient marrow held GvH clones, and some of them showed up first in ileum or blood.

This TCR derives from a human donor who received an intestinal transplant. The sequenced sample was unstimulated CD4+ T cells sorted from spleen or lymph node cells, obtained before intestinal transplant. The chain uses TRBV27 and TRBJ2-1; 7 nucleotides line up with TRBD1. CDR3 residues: CASSYRDSNNEQFF. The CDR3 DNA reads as TGTGCCAGCAGTTATAGGGACAGCAACAATGAGCAGTTCTTC.